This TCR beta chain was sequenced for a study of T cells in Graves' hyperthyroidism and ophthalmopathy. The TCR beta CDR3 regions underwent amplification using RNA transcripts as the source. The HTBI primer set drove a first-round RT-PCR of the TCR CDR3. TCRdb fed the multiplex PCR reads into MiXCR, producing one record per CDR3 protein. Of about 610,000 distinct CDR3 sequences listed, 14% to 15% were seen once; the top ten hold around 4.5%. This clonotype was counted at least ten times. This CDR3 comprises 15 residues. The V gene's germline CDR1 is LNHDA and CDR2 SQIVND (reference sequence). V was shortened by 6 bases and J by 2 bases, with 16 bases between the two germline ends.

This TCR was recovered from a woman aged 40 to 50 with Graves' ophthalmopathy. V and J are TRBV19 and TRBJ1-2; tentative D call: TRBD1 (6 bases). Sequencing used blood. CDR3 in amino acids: CASRISLGGNYGYTF. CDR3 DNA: TGTGCCAGTAGGATCTCTTTGGGGGGCAACTATGGCTACACCTTC.